This passage covers 23 T cell receptor beta chains from one sample sequenced in a study of cytomegalovirus exposure and HLA in healthy donors. PCR employed 60 Vbeta and 13 Jbeta primers. Here immunoSEQ multiplex PCR was the method, and the copy in TCRdb shows in-frame clones only, minus some. The data hold 130,000 to 150,000 clones, with roughly 70% observed a single time. Sequencing was done on a sample of PBMCs. These receptors originate from a man between 18 and 29 years old in good health and CMV-seropositive.

V is TRBV5-1 and J is TRBJ2-2, with 12 bases matching TRBD2. J lost 2 bases, V lost 2 bases, and 4 bases had no gene match. CDR3 length: 17 amino acids. From germline, CDR1 is SGHRS and CDR2 YFSETQ. CDR3 nucleotides: TGCGCCAGCAGCTTCCTACTAGCGGGGGGAAACACCGGGGAGCTGTTTTTT. Translated: CASSFLLAGGNTGELFF.

V gene TRBV6-6 combines with J gene TRBJ1-5; maybe TRBD1 (5 bases). This CDR3 comprises 15 residues. Deletions cut 0 bases from V and 5 bases from J, with 11 bases between. CDR1 MNHNY and CDR2 SVGAGI come from the germline V gene (reference sequence). CDR3 sequence reads: CASSYSNNRYQPQHF. DNA of the CDR3: TGTGCCAGCAGTTACTCGAACAACAGGTATCAGCCCCAGCATTTT.

The rearrangement joins TRBV29-1 to TRBJ2-3; 12 bases agree with TRBD2. Germline assignment: CDR1 SQVTM and CDR2 ANQGSEA. This CDR3 region has 14 residues. With V trimmed by 3 bases and J by 7 bases, 5 bases remained unmatched. The DNA of the CDR3 is TGCAGCGTTGAGCTAGCGGGAGGGCTAAATACGCAGTATTTT. It is translated as CSVELAGGLNTQYF.

This clone showed up just a few times. The chain employs TRBV10-3 and TRBJ1-1; no definite D call. V lost 1 base to trimming and J lost 4 bases, with 10 bases between them. CDR1 ENHRY and CDR2 SYGVKD come from the germline V gene. The CDR3 consists of 14 residues. In nucleotides, the CDR3 is TGTGCCATCAGTGAGTTAGCGGTAGGCACTGAAGCTTTCTTT. It translates to CAISELAVGTEAFF.

This rearrangement joins TRBV5-5 to TRBJ1-3; no clear D. The CDR3 has 16 amino acids. Germline values: CDR1 SGHKS, CDR2 YYEKEE (reference sequence). The V end lost 2 bases, the J end lost 0 bases, and 12 bases lay between the germline ends. CDR3 loop: CASSFLGGPSGNTIYF. CDR3 coding DNA: TGTGCCAGCAGCTTTCTTGGCGGTCCCTCTGGAAACACCATATATTTT.

This sequence joins TRBV5-1 and TRBJ2-1; 8 bases align to TRBD2. Per the germline V gene, CDR1 is SGHRS and CDR2 is YFSETQ. CDR3 length equals 16 residues. V lost 3 bases to trimming and J lost 10 bases; unmatched junction nucleotides: 15. The CDR3 region is CASSSRGGGSLKEQFF. CDR3 DNA sequence: TGCGCCAGCAGCTCCCGGGGGGGAGGGAGTTTAAAGGAGCAGTTCTTC.

This chain joins TRBV6-4 and TRBJ2-3; 13 bases line up with TRBD2. After removal of 0 bases from V and 4 bases from J, the junction contained 1 base not matched to a gene. Per the germline V gene, CDR1 is MRHNA and CDR2 is SNTAGT. The CDR3 runs to 16 residues. CDR3 bases: TGTGCCAGCAGTGACTCGGGACTAGCGGGGCCAGATACGCAGTATTTT. As protein: CASSDSGLAGPDTQYF.

J is TRBJ2-2 and V is TRBV28; D is uncertain. This CDR3 spans 12 amino acids. Germline V CDR1 and CDR2: MDHEN, SYDVKM. V gave up 7 bases and J gave up 5 bases, with 8 bases separating them. CDR3 bases: TGTGCCAGCACCCCTCAGACCGGGGAGCTGTTTTTT. Translated, it gives CASTPQTGELFF. Using reference TRBV28 and TRBJ2-2 for the parts outside the CDR3, the full variable domain is DVKVTQSSRYLVKRTGEKVFLECVQDMDHENMFWYRQDPGLGLRLIYFSYDVKMKEKGDIPEGYSVSREKKERFSLILESASTNQTSMYLCASTPQTGELFFGEGSRLTVL.

This clone was observed a handful of times. V is TRBV7-2 and J is TRBJ1-1; unclear D gene. This CDR3 region has 15 residues. V was trimmed by 1 base and J by 3 bases, leaving 12 bases between them. CDR1 is SGHTA and CDR2 is FQGNSA in the germline V gene. This chain's CDR3 is CASSLGGQAYTEAFF. CDR3 DNA sequence: TGTGCCAGCAGCTTAGGCGGGCAGGCCTACACTGAAGCTTTCTTT.

This chain joins TRBV6-1 and TRBJ2-3; the match to TRBD2 covers 8 bases. Germline V CDR1 and CDR2: MNHNS, SASEGT. The CDR3 has 15 amino acids. The V segment lost 6 bases and the J segment 6 bases; nucleotides outside the gene matches: 11. The CDR3 DNA sequence: TGTGCCAGCAGCCCAGCGGGAGCCACCGGGGATACGCAGTATTTT. It is translated as CASSPAGATGDTQYF.

The rearrangement links TRBV9 to TRBJ1-1, with D possibly matching TRBD1 (6 bases). Germline V gene lookup returns CDR1 SGDLS and CDR2 YYNGEE. The CDR3 is 13 amino acids. V was pared by 5 bases and J by 0 bases, with 8 bases between. Here the CDR3 reads CASRRTVNTEAFF. The CDR3 region has the DNA TGTGCCAGCAGAAGGACAGTGAACACTGAAGCTTTCTTT.

This clone turned up a few times. The J gene is TRBJ1-5, the V gene TRBV19; unclear D gene. This CDR3 is built from 14 residues. V was cut by 2 bases and J by 5 bases, with 10 bases left in between. From germline, CDR1 is LNHDA and CDR2 SQIVND (reference sequence). DNA of the CDR3: TGTGCCAGTAGTATATGGAAAGGAGATCAGCCCCAGCATTTT. Translation gives CASSIWKGDQPQHF. The entire variable domain, with the rest obtained from reference TRBV19 and TRBJ1-5, is as follows: DGGITQSPKYLFRKEGQNVTLSCEQNLNHDAMYWYRQDPGQGLRLIYYSQIVNDFQKGDIAEGYSVSREKKESFPLTVTSAQKNPTAFYLCASSIWKGDQPQHFGDGTRLSIL.

The chain uses TRBV7-2 and TRBJ1-1; 7 bases fit TRBD1. The V segment lost 5 bases and the J segment 13 bases; nucleotides outside the gene matches: 16. Germline assignment: CDR1 SGHTA and CDR2 FQGNSA. This CDR3 spans 14 amino acids. CDR3 in amino acids: CASSDGQVEGLDFF. The CDR3 DNA reads as TGTGCCAGCAGCGATGGACAGGTCGAAGGATTAGATTTCTTT.

This rearrangement joins TRBV5-1 to TRBJ2-5; 7 bases line up with TRBD1. The J call may be in error: the DNA end matches TRBJ2-7 better. This CDR3 contains 14 residues. Germline V CDR1 and CDR2: SGHRS, YFSETQ. This chain's CDR3 is CASNYRGYSYEQYF. In DNA, the CDR3 is TGCGCCAGCAACTACAGGGGTTACTCCTACGAGCAGTACTTC.

This sequence joins TRBV9 and TRBJ2-7; D is possibly TRBD2 (5 bases). V lost 0 bases and J 7 bases, leaving 23 bases between the germline ends. The CDR3 has 17 amino acids. The germline CDR1 and CDR2 sequences are SGDLS and YYNGEE. DNA for the CDR3: TGTGCCAGCAGCGTAGGGATCAACCCTAGTGGCTCGGGGGAGCAGTACTTC. Translation gives CASSVGINPSGSGEQYF.

The V call is TRBV7-2, the J call TRBJ2-7; 8 bases are shared with TRBD2. This CDR3 has 15 amino acids. The germline V gene encodes CDR1 SGHTA and CDR2 FQGNSA. V gave up 1 base and J gave up 3 bases; unmatched junction bases: 5. The CDR3, as DNA: TGTGCCAGCAGCTTAGAAGCGGGGGATCACTACGAGCAGTACTTC. This encodes CASSLEAGDHYEQYF.

The chain uses TRBV5-6 and TRBJ2-4; TRBD1 matches at 10 bases. CDR1 and CDR2 (germline): SGHDT, YYEEEE. J gave up 6 bases and V 3 bases, and 12 bases lay outside the gene matches. CDR3 length: 17 amino acids. The CDR3 DNA follows: TGTGCCAGCAGCTCCTCCACCGCGGGACAGGGGAGAAACATTCAGTACTTC. It specifies CASSSSTAGQGRNIQYF.

The CDR3 sequence: CASSFGGNSYEQYF. For the CDR3, the DNA is TGCGCCAGCAGCTTTGGGGGGAACTCCTACGAGCAGTACTTC. This rearrangement joins TRBV5-1 to TRBJ2-7; D possibly corresponds to TRBD2 (6 bases). The CDR3 is 14 amino acids. Germline loops: CDR1 SGHRS, CDR2 YFSETQ. V lost 2 bases and J 0 bases, leaving 9 bases between the germline ends.

Remarks on this clone: Sequence at one end of the junction differs from germline and may be a read error. The rearrangement uses TRBV7-7 and TRBJ2-7, with D perhaps TRBD1 (6 bases). Per the germline V gene, CDR1 is SSHAT and CDR2 is FNYEAQ (reference sequence). The CDR3 is 13 residues long. The CDR3, as DNA: TGTGCTAGCAGCCGAAACAGGGACCACGAGCAGTACTTC. Translation gives CASSRNRDHEQYF.

The V and J genes are TRBV15 and TRBJ2-7; 7 bases fit TRBD1. V shed 3 bases, J shed 0 bases, and the junction held 8 bases outside the gene matches. This CDR3 has 16 amino acids. CDR1 and CDR2 from the germline V gene are LNHNV and YYDKDF (reference sequence). The CDR3 loop reads CATSRYRGPSSYEQYF. The CDR3 DNA reads as TGTGCCACCAGCAGGTACAGGGGTCCAAGCTCCTACGAGCAGTACTTC.

This clone occurred a few times. The rearrangement joins TRBV6-5 to TRBJ2-6, with a weak D call TRBD1 (5 bases). V lost 0 bases and J 12 bases, leaving 12 bases between the germline ends. The CDR3 is 14 residues long. Germline V gene lookup returns CDR1 MNHEY and CDR2 SVGAGI. CDR3 nucleotides: TGTGCCAGCAGTTACTCGCAAGGGGCGGTCGTCCTGACTTTC. It translates to CASSYSQGAVVLTF.

This rearrangement joins TRBV12-5 to TRBJ2-3; 13 bases are shared with TRBD2. After removal of 5 bases from V and 6 bases from J, the junction contained 5 bases not matched to a gene. Germline CDR1 is LGHNT and CDR2 is FRNRAP. CDR3 length equals 15 residues. This CDR3 is CASGQGLAGTDTQYF. The CDR3, as DNA: TGTGCTAGTGGTCAGGGACTAGCGGGAACCGATACGCAGTATTTT.

The V and J genes are TRBV2 and TRBJ2-5; D is unresolved. There are 13 residues in the CDR3. Per germline, CDR1 SNHLY and CDR2 FYNNEI. Trimming left V 4 bases short and J 5 bases short, with 11 bases between. In DNA form, the CDR3 reads TGTGCCAGCAGTGTAGAGGTATGGGAGACCCAGTACTTC. Translated, it gives CASSVEVWETQYF.